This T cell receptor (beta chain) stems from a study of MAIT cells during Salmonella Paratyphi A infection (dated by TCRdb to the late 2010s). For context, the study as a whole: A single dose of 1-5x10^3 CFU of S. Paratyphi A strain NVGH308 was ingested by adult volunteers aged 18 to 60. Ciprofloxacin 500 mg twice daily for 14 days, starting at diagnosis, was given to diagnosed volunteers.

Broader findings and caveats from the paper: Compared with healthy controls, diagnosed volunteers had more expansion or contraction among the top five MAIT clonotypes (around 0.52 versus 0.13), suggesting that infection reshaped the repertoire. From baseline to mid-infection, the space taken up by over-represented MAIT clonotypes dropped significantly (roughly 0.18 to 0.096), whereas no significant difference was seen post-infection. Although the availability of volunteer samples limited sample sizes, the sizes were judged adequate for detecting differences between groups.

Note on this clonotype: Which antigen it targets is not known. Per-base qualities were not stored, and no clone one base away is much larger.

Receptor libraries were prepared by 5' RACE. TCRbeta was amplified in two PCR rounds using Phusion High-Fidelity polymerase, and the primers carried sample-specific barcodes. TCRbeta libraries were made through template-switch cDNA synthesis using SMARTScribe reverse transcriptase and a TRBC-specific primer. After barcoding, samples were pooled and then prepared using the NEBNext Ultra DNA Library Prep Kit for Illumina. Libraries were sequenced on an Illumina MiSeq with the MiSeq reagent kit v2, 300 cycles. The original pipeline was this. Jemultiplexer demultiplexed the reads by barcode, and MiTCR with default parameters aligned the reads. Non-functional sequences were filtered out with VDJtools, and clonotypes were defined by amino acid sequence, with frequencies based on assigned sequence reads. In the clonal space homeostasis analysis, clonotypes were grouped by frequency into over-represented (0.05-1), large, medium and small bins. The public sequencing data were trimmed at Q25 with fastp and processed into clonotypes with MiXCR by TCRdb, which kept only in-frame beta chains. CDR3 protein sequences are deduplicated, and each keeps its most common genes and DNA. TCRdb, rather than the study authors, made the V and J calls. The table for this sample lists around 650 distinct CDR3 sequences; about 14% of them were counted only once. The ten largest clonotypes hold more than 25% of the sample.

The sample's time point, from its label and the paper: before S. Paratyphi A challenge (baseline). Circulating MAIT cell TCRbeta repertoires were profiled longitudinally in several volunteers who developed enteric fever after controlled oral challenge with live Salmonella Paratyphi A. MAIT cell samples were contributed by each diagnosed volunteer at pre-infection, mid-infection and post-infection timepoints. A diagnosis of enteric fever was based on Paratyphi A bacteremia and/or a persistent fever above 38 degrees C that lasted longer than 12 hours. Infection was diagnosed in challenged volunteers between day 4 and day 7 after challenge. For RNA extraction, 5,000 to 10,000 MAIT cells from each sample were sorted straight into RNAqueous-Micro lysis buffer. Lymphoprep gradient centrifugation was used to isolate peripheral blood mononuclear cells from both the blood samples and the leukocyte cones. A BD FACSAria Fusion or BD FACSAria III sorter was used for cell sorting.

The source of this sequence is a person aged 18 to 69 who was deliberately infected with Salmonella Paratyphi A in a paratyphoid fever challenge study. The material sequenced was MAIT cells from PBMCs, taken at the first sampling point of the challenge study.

The CDR3 reads CASGARGDVSYEQYF. In nucleotide form, the sequence is TGTGCCAGCGGAGCCCGGGGGGACGTGTCCTACGAGCAGTACTTC. This sequence uses TRBV12-3 or TRBV12-4 and TRBJ2-7; 7 central nucleotides agree with TRBD2. Trimming leaves V shorter by 8 bases and J shorter by 1 base, with the junction holding 11 bases beyond the gene matches. The CDR3 covers 15 residues, taking in both the cysteine and the phenylalanine. Left in the record is the CDR3 DNA by itself, 45 bases read in frame from the first base.